This T cell receptor (beta chain) was obtained from a study of cytomegalovirus exposure and HLA in healthy donors. Study summary: Tens of millions of unique TCR sequences came from HLA-typed donors in an early release.

In the PCR, 60 Vbeta and 13 Jbeta primers were used. The protocol was immunoSEQ multiplex PCR, while the TCRdb copy is restricted to in-frame clones and leaves out a portion. This repertoire shows fewer than 200,000 clones, approximately 80% found once; its top ten account for over 4.5%. The sequenced sample consisted of PBMCs. The clonotype originates from a woman aged 18-29 years in good health and CMV-seropositive.

The CDR3 DNA reads TGCGCCAGCAGCTTGGAACGAGTTGTAACTGAAGCTTTCTTT. Protein product: CASSLERVVTEAFF. The V call is TRBV5-1, the J call TRBJ1-1; no clear D gene. V was pared by 0 bases and J by 5 bases, with 11 bases between. This CDR3 contains 14 residues. Germline CDR1 and CDR2: SGHRS and YFSETQ.